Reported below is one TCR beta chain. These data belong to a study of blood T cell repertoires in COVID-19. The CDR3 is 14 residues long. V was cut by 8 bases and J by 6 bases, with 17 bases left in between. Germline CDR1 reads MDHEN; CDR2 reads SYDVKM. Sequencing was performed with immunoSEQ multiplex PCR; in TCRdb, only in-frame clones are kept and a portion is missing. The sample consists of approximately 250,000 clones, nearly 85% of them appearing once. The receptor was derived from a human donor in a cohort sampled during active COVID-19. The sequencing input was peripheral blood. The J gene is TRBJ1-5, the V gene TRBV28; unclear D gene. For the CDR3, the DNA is TGTGCCAGCCTCTCACCGGGGAGGGTTCAGCCCCAGCATTTT. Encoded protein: CASLSPGRVQPQHF.